There are a few counts of the clone carrying this T cell receptor beta chain. Antigen: not known. V shed 0 bases and J shed 4 bases, with 10 bases lying between them. The CDR3 spans 14 residues. CDR1 is SGHRS and CDR2 is YFSETQ in the germline V gene. The repertoire was sequenced with immunoSEQ multiplex PCR; TCRdb's copy has only in-frame clones and lacks some. Among roughly 70,000 clones listed, roughly 85% were seen once. This entry comes from a study of T cell responses to AZD1222 COVID-19 vaccine. Study findings and constraints: Repertoire sampling occurred only after the peak T cell response.

The receptor was derived from an adult who received the AZD1222 COVID-19 vaccine. This sequence joins TRBV5-1 and TRBJ1-2; D uncertain. Sequences were derived from peripheral blood, sampled 28 days after the second AZD1222 dose. Here the CDR3 reads CASSLGGGIYGYTF. The CDR3 DNA reads TGCGCCAGCAGCTTGGGGGGAGGCATCTATGGCTACACCTTC.